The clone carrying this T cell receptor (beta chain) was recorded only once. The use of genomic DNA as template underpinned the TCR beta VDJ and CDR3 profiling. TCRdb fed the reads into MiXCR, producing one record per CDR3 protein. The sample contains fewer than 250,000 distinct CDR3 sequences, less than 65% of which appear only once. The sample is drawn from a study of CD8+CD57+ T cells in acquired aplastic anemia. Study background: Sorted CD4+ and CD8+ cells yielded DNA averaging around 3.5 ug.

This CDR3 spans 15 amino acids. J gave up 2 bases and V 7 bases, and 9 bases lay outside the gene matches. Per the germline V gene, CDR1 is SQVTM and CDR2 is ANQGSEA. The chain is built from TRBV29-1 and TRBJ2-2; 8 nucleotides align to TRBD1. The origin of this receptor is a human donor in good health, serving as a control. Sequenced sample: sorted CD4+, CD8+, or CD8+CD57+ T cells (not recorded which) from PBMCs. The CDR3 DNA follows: TGCAGCGCACCCAAAGGACAGGGCAACACCGGGGAGCTGTTTTTT. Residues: CSAPKGQGNTGELFF.